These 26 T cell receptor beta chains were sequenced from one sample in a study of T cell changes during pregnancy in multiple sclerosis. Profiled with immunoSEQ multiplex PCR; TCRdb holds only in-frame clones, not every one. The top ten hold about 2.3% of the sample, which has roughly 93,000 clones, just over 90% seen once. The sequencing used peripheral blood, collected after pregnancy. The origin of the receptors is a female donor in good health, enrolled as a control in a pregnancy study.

This CDR3 reads CASSIGGGGNEQYF. In nucleotides, the CDR3 is TGTGCCAGTAGTATTGGGGGCGGGGGAAACGAGCAGTACTTC. This chain links TRBV19 with TRBJ2-7; weak D call: TRBD2 (7 bases). V lost 3 bases and J lost 5, with 14 bases in between. The CDR3 is 14 amino acids. Germline values: CDR1 LNHDA, CDR2 SQIVND (reference sequence).

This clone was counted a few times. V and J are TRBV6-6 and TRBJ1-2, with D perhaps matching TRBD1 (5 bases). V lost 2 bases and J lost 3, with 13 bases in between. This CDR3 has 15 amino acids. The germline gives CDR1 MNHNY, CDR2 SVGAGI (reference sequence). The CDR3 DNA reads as TGTGCCAGCAGTTACCCGACGGAACAGGACTATGGCTACACCTTC. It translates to CASSYPTEQDYGYTF.

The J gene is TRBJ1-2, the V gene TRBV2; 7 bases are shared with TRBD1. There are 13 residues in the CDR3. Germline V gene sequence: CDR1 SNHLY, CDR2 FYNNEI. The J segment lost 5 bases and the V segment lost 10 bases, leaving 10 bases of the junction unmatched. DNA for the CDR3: TGTGCCATAATAACCGGGACAGATTATGGCTACACCTTC. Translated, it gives CAIITGTDYGYTF. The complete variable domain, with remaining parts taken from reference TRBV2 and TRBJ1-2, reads EPEVTQTPSHQVTQMGQEVILRCVPISNHLYFYWYRQILGQKVEFLVSFYNNEISEKSEIFDDQFSVERPDGSNFTLKIRSTKLEDSAMYFCAIITGTDYGYTFGSGTRLTVV.

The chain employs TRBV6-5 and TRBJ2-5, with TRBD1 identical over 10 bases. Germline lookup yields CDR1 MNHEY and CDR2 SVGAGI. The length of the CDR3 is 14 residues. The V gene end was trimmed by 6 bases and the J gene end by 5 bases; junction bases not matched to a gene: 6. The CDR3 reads CASRPGTGVETQYF. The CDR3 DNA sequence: TGTGCCAGCAGACCCGGGACAGGGGTCGAGACCCAGTACTTC.

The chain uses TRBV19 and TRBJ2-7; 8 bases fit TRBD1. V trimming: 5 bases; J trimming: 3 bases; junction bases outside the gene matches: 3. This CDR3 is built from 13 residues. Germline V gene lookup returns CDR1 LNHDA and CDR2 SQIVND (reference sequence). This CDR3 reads CASSGQGLYEQYF. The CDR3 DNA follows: TGTGCCAGTAGTGGACAGGGCCTCTACGAGCAGTACTTC.

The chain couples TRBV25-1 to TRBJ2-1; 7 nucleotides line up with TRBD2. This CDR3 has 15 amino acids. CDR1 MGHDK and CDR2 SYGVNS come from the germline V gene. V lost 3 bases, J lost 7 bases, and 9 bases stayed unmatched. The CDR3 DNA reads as TGTGCCAGCAGTGACGGACTAGGCAATCGGAATGAGCAGTTCTTC. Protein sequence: CASSDGLGNRNEQFF.

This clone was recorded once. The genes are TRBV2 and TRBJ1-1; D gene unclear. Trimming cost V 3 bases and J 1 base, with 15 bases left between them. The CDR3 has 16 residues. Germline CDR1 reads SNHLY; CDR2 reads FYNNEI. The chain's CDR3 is CASSDFPGFGNTEAFF. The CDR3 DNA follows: TGTGCCAGCAGTGATTTCCCGGGGTTTGGGAACACTGAAGCTTTCTTT. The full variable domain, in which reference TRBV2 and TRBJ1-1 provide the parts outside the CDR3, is EPEVTQTPSHQVTQMGQEVILRCVPISNHLYFYWYRQILGQKVEFLVSFYNNEISEKSEIFDDQFSVERPDGSNFTLKIRSTKLEDSAMYFCASSDFPGFGNTEAFFGQGTRLTVV.

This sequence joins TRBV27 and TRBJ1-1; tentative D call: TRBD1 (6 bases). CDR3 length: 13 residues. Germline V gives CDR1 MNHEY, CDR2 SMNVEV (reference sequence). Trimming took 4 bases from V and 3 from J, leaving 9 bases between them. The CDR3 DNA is TGTGCCAGCAGTTACCACAGGGACACTGAAGCTTTCTTT. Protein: CASSYHRDTEAFF.

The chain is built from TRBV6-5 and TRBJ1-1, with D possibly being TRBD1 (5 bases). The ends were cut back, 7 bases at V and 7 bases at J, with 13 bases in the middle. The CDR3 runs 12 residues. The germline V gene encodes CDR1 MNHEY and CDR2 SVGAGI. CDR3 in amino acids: CASIWQGGEAFF. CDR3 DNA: TGTGCCAGCATTTGGCAGGGCGGTGAAGCTTTCTTT.

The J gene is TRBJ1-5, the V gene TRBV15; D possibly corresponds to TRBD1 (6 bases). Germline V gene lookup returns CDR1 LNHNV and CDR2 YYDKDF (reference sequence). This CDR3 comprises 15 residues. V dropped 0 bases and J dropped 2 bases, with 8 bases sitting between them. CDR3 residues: CATSREAGGNQPQHF. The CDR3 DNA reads TGTGCCACCAGCAGAGAGGCAGGGGGCAATCAGCCCCAGCATTTT.

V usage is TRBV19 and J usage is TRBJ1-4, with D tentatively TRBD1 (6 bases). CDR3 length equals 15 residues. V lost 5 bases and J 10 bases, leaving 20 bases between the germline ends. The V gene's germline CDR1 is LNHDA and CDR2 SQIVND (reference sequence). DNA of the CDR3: TGTGCCAGTAGTCCCCCCGGGACAACCCTTGCAAAACTGTTTTTT. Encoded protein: CASSPPGTTLAKLFF.

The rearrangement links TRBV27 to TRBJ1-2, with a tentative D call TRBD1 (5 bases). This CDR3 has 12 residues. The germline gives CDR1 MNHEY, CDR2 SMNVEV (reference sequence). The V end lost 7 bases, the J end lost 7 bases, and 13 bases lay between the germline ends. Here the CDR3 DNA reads TGTGCCAGCATTGGCAGGGCCGGTGGCTACACCTTC. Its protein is CASIGRAGGYTF.

CDR3 in DNA: TGTGCCAGCAATAGAGGCAGCTCTGGAAACACCATATATTTT. Amino acids: CASNRGSSGNTIYF. The chain has TRBV9 and TRBJ1-3; D is undetermined. V was clipped by 6 bases and J by 0 bases, with 10 bases between them. This CDR3 region has 14 residues. Looked up from germline, CDR1 is SGDLS and CDR2 is YYNGEE.

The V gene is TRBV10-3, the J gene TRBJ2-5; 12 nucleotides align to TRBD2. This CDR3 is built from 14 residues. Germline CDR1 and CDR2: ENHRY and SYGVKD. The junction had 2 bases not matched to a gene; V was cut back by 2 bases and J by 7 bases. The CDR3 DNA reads TGTGCCATCAGTGAGCCACTAGCGGGGGGGACCCAGTACTTC. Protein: CAISEPLAGGTQYF.

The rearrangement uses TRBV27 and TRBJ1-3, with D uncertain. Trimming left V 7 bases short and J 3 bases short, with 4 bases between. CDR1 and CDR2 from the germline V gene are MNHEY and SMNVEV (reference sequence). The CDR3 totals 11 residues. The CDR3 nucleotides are TGTGCCAGCACGTATGGAAACACCATATATTTT. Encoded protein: CASTYGNTIYF.

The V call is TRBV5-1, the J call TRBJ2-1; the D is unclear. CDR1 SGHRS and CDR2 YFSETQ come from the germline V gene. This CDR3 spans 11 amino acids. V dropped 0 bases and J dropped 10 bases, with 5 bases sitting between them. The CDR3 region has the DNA TGCGCCAGCAGCTTGGTACGGGAGCAGTTCTTC. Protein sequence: CASSLVREQFF.

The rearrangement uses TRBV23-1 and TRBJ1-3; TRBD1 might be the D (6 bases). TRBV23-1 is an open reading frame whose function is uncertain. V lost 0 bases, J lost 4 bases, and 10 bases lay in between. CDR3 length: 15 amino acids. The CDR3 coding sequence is TGCGCCAGCAGTCAATCTAACAGGGTAGGAAACACCATATATTTT. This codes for CASSQSNRVGNTIYF.

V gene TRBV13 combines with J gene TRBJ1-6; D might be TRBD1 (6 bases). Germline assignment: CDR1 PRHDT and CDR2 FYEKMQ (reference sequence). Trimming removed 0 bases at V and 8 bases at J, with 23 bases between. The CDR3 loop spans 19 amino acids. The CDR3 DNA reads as TGTGCCAGCAGCTTAGGCCGCATTAGGAACAGGGTTTCGGATTCACCCCTCCACTTT. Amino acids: CASSLGRIRNRVSDSPLHF.

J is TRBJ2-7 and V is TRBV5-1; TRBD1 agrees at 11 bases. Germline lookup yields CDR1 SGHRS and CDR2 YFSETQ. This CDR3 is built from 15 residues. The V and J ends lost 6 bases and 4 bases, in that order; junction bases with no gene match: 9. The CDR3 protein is CASTLDGQGAYEQYF. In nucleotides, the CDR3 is TGCGCCAGCACTCTCGACGGACAGGGGGCTTACGAGCAGTACTTC.

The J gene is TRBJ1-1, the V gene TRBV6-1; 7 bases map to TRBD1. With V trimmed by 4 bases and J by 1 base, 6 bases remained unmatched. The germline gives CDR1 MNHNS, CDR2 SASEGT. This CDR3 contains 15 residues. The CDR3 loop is CASSGPTGANTEAFF. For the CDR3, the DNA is TGTGCCAGCAGTGGACCTACAGGGGCGAACACTGAAGCTTTCTTT.

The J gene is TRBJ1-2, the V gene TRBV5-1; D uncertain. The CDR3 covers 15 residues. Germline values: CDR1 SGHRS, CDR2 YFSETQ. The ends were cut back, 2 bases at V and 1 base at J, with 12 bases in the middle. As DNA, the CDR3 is TGCGCCAGCAGCTTATATTCTGGGAGTAACTATGGCTACACCTTC. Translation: CASSLYSGSNYGYTF.

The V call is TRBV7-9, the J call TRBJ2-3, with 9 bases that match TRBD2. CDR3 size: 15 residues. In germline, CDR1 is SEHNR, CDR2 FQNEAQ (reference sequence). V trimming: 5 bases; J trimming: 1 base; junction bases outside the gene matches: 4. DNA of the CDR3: TGTGCCAGCAGCACCGCGGGGGGGGGCACAGATACGCAGTATTTT. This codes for CASSTAGGGTDTQYF.

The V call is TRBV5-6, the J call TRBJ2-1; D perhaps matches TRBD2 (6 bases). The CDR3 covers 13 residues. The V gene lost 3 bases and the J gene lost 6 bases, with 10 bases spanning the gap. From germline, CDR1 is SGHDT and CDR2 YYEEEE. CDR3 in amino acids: CASSWGVGNEQFF. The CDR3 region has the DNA TGTGCCAGCAGCTGGGGGGTCGGCAATGAGCAGTTCTTC. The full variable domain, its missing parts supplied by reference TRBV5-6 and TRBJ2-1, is DAGVTQSPTHLIKTRGQQVTLRCSPKSGHDTVSWYQQALGQGPQFIFQYYEEEERQRGNFPDRFSGHQFPNYSSELNVNALLLGDSALYLCASSWGVGNEQFFGPGTRLTVL.

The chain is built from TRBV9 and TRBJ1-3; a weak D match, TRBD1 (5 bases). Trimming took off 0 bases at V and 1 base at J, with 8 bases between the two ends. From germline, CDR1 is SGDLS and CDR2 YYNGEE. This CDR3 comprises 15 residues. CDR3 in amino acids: CASSVVGGSGNTIYF. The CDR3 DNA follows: TGTGCCAGCAGCGTAGTGGGGGGATCTGGAAACACCATATATTTT.

CDR3 amino acids: CATSPTGNSYEQYF. As DNA, the CDR3 is TGTGCCACCTCACCTACAGGGAACTCCTACGAGCAGTACTTC. The chain has TRBV7-6 and TRBJ2-7, with D possibly TRBD1 on 6 matching bases. The V and J ends lost 10 bases and 0 bases respectively, with 16 bases between them. CDR1 and CDR2 (germline): SGHVS, FNYEAQ. This CDR3 is 14 amino acids long.

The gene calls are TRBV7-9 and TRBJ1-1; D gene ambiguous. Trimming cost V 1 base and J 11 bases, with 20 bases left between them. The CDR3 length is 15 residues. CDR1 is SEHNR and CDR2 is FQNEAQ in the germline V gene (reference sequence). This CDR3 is CASSLDDVPVGGAFF. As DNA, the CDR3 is TGTGCCAGCAGCTTAGATGACGTCCCGGTTGGCGGGGCTTTCTTT.